The 6 T cell receptor beta chains listed next were all sequenced from one sample in a study of blood T cell repertoires in COVID-19. Assay: immunoSEQ multiplex PCR; the TCRdb copy retains only in-frame clones and omits some. Counted here are roughly 100,000 clones, nearly 90% occurring once; the ten biggest clones make up approximately 3.1%. Material for sequencing was peripheral blood. Receptors were obtained from a man between 50 and 59 years old in a cohort sampled during active COVID-19.

The chain joins TRBV11-2 to TRBJ1-2; possibly TRBD1 for D (5 bases). CDR1 is SGHAT and CDR2 is FQNNGV in the germline V gene. The ends were cut back, 5 bases at V and 3 bases at J, with 16 bases in the middle. This CDR3 comprises 15 residues. DNA for the CDR3: TGTGCCAGCAGCGGAGGGGAGGGAGGTTACTATGGCTACACCTTC. Its protein is CASSGGEGGYYGYTF.

CDR3 loop: CASSDISYEQYV. As DNA, the CDR3 is TGTGCCAGCAGTGATATATCCTACGAGCAGTACGTC. This sequence joins TRBV6-1 and TRBJ2-7; D uncertain. The length of the CDR3 is 12 residues. Germline CDR1 MNHNS, CDR2 SASEGT. Trimming removed 3 bases at V and 1 base at J, with 4 bases between.

The V call is TRBV4-2, the J call TRBJ2-5; 9 bases agree with TRBD1. The length of the CDR3 is 15 residues. In germline, CDR1 is LGHNA, CDR2 YNFKEQ. The ends lost 2 bases at V and 4 bases at J; junction bases unmatched: 5. The CDR3 DNA reads TGTGCCAGCAGCCAAACCGGGACAGGGATAGAGACCCAGTACTTC. Translated, it gives CASSQTGTGIETQYF.

This clone has more than one count but fewer than ten. This chain connects TRBV19 to TRBJ1-6, with a tentative D call TRBD1 (5 bases). Germline V lookup: CDR1 LNHDA, CDR2 SQIVND (reference sequence). V was clipped by 7 bases and J by 8 bases, with 12 bases between them. The CDR3 has 13 amino acids. CDR3 sequence (DNA): TGTGCCAGTAATCCCAGGGAGGATTCACCCCTCCACTTT. Protein sequence: CASNPREDSPLHF.

This clone was counted only a few times. The chain couples TRBV6-5 to TRBJ1-5, with 10 positions matching TRBD1. The germline V gene encodes CDR1 MNHEY and CDR2 SVGAGI. With 7 bases clipped from V and 4 bases from J, the junction kept 7 bases outside the gene matches. This CDR3 spans 15 amino acids. This chain's CDR3 is CASTRQGAGNQPQHF. DNA for the CDR3: TGTGCCAGCACCCGACAGGGGGCAGGAAATCAGCCCCAGCATTTT.

This clone occurred once. The rearrangement links TRBV6-5 to TRBJ2-5; TRBD2 might be the D (6 bases). The length of the CDR3 is 14 residues. In germline, CDR1 is MNHEY, CDR2 SVGAGI. V was shortened by 9 bases and J by 1 base, with 15 bases between the two germline ends. CDR3 in DNA: TGTGCCAGTATGCGTCCCGGGGGCCAAGAGACCCAGTACTTC. Its translation: CASMRPGGQETQYF.